This record looks at one T cell receptor beta chain sequence and its context. Antigen: not known. These data originate in a study of cytomegalovirus exposure and HLA in healthy donors. In the study overall: Both the approximately 130 validation repertoires and the approximately 670 first-cohort repertoires used the same platform, as reported by a later analysis.

Findings and caveats of the study: Reports described diagnosis of cytomegalovirus status by the classifier as highly specific and sensitive.

Clones were sequenced by immunoSEQ multiplex PCR, and TCRdb holds only the in-frame ones, with some missing. The table has tens of thousands of clones, 96% seen once. The germline gives CDR1 ENHRY, CDR2 SYGVKD. The V end lost 4 bases, the J end lost 4 bases, and 16 bases lay between the germline ends. The CDR3 is made up of 15 amino acids. Source material: PBMCs. The chain couples TRBV10-3 to TRBJ1-2; weak D call: TRBD1 (5 bases). The TCR comes from a man between 18 and 35 years old in good health and CMV-seronegative. The CDR3 sequence is CAISATGEGTYGYTF. The CDR3 nucleotides read TGTGCCATCAGTGCCACGGGGGAGGGAACCTATGGCTACACCTTC.